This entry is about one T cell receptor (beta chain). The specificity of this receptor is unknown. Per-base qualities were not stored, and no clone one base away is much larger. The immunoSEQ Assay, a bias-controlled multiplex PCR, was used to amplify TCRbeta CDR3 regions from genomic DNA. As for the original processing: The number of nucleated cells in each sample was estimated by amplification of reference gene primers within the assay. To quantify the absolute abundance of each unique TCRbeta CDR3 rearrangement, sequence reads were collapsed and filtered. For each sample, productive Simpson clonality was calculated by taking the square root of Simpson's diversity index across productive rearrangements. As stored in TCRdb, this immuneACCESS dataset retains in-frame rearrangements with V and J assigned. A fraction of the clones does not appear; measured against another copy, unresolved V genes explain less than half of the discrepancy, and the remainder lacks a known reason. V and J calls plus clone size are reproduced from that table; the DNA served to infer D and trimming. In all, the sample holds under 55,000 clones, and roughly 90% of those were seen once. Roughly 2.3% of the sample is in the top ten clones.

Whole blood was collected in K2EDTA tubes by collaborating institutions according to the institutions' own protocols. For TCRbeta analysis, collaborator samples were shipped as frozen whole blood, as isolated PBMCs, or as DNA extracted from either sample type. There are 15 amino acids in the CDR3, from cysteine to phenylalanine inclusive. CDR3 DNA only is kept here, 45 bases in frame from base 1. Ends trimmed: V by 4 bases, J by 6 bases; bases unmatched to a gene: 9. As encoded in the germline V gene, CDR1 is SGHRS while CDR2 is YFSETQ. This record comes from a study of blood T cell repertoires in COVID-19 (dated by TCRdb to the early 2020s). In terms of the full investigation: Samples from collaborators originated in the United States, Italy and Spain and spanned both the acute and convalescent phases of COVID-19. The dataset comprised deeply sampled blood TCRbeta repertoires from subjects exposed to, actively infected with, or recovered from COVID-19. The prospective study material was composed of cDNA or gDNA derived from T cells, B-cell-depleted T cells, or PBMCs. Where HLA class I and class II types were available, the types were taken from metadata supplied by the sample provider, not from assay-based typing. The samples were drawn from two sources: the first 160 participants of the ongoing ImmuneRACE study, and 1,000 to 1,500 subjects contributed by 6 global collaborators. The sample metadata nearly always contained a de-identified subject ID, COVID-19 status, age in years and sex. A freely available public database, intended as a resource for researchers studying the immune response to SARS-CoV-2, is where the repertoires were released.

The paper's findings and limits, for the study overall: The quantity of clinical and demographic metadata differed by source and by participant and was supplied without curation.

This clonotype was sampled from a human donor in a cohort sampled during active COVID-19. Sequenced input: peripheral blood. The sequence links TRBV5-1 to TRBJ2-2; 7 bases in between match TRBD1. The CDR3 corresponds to CASSPPTGTPGELFF. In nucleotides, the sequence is TGCGCCAGCAGCCCCCCGACAGGGACCCCCGGGGAGCTGTTTTTT.